These T cell receptor beta chains were read from a single sample in a study of blood T cells in healthy people across ages. TCRdb itself ran the 5' RACE reads through MiXCR, one entry per CDR3 protein. The sample lists 1.5 million to 2 million distinct CDR3 sequences, roughly 27% occurring once. Specimen: blood. The receptors derive from a woman aged 25-40 years in good health. CDR3s include the opening cysteine and the closing phenylalanine or tryptophan. D genes are given only for firm matches. Expanded clones are given a class, and other clones once, few, many or no size at all.

size	D	V	J	DNA	CDR3
-	-	TRBV20-1	TRBJ1-1	TGCAGTGCCAATCGGGGCCGGGGCACTGAAGCTTTCTTT	CSANRGRGTEAFF
few	TRBD2	TRBV5-6	TRBJ2-7	TGTGCCAGCAGCTTCGGGGGGGTTACCGAGCAGTACTTC	CASSFGGVTEQYF
few	TRBD1	TRBV28	TRBJ2-1	TGTGCCAGCAGTTCGGGACAGGGGCTCGATGAGCAGTTCTTC	CASSSGQGLDEQFF
-	-	TRBV4-2	TRBJ2-7	TGTGCCAGCAGCCAAAGGTTGGGGTCCGAGAAGTACTTC	CASSQRLGSEKYF
few	-	TRBV7-2	TRBJ2-1	TGTGCCAGCAGCTTAGACTCGGGTACTCACAATGAGCAGTTCTTC	CASSLDSGTHNEQFF
many	-	TRBV6-1	TRBJ1-6	TGTGCCAGCAGTGAAGAGAGAAGGAGCTCCTATAATTCACCCCTCCACTTT	CASSEERRSSYNSPLHF
many	-	TRBV7-2	TRBJ2-5	TGTGCCAGCAGGTTTAGCGCGCCGTACCAAGAGACCCAGTACTTC	CASRFSAPYQETQYF
many	-	TRBV7-2	TRBJ2-4	TGTGCCAGCAGCCCATCATTGCTAGCCAAAAACATTCAGTACTTC	CASSPSLLAKNIQYF
-	TRBD1	TRBV29-1	TRBJ2-3	TGCAGCCTTCGACCGGGACAGACCACAGATACGCAGTATTTT	CSLRPGQTTDTQYF
-	TRBD1	TRBV12-3/TRBV12-4	TRBJ1-4	TGTGCCAGCAGTTCCCAGGGGGCAAGAAGTGAAAAACTGTTTTTT	CASSSQGARSEKLFF
many	-	TRBV20-1	TRBJ2-1	TGCAGTGCGGCAGGGCCTCGGTTATACAATGAGCAGTTCTTC	CSAAGPRLYNEQFF
-	-	TRBV10-1	TRBJ2-1	TGCGCCAGCACTGTTCGACGCCAAGGGAAGAATGAGCAGTTCTTC	CASTVRRQGKNEQFF
-	-	TRBV3-1	TRBJ2-5	TGTGCCAGCAGCCAAGGTGGGGCACCAGAGACCCAGTACTTC	CASSQGGAPETQYF
few	-	TRBV18	TRBJ2-5	TGTGCCAGCTCACCTGGCGGGGGCGCGAGGGAGACCCAGTACTTC	CASSPGGGARETQYF
many	-	TRBV7-9	TRBJ2-5	TGTGCCAGCAGCTTAAGGTTGGGCAGCCAAGAGACCCAGTACTTC	CASSLRLGSQETQYF
-	-	TRBV7-7	TRBJ2-3	TGTGCCAGCAGCTTAGGTAAAGCGGCGGGCACAGATACGCAGTATTTT	CASSLGKAAGTDTQYF
-	TRBD2	TRBV2	TRBJ2-3	TGTGCCAGCAGTGAGCAGGGAGGGAGCACAGATACGCAGTATTTT	CASSEQGGSTDTQYF
-	-	TRBV13	TRBJ2-2	TGTGCCAGCAGCGTAACAGCGAACACCGGGGAGCTGTTTTTT	CASSVTANTGELFF
many	-	TRBV20-1	TRBJ1-2	TGCAGTGCTAGATCTACAGGGACCTATGGCTACACCTTC	CSARSTGTYGYTF
few	TRBD2	TRBV7-6	TRBJ2-3	TGTGCCAGCAGCTCAGACGCGGGGGGGATCGCAGATACGCAGTATTTT	CASSSDAGGIADTQYF
-	TRBD2	TRBV27	TRBJ2-1	TGTGCCAGCAGTCGACTTACTAGCGGGAGCTACAATGAGCAGTTCTTC	CASSRLTSGSYNEQFF
few	TRBD2	TRBV9	TRBJ2-1	TGTGCCAGCAGCGGCGGGGGTGCAACCTACAATGAGCAGTTCTTC	CASSGGGATYNEQFF
many	-	TRBV27	TRBJ2-7	TGTGCCAGCAGTTTATCCCATCTAGCCGGGACACACTACGAGCAGTACTTC	CASSLSHLAGTHYEQYF
-	TRBD1	TRBV14	TRBJ2-1	TGTGCCAGCAGCCAGACCGGGACAGGGCACAATGAGCAGTTCTTC	CASSQTGTGHNEQFF
-	TRBD2	TRBV20-1	TRBJ2-1	TGCAGTGCTAGACGCCCCCTGGGAAGGGAGCGGGGGGAAGAGACCCAGTTCTTC	CSARRPLGRERGEETQFF
-	-	TRBV6-6	TRBJ1-4	TGTGCCAGCAGTTACGTGTCGGACACCGAAAAACTGTTTTTT	CASSYVSDTEKLFF
many	TRBD1	TRBV20-1	TRBJ2-5	TGCAGTGCTAGAGACATGACAGGGGTGGGGGAGACCCAGTACTTC	CSARDMTGVGETQYF
-	-	TRBV10-3	TRBJ2-1	TGTGCCATCAGGGCGGCTAGCCCGGGCTACAATGAGCAGTTCTTC	CAIRAASPGYNEQFF
-	-	TRBV7-3	TRBJ2-3	TGTGCCAGCAGCTTAGGTAAAGGGCCGTTCACAGATACGCAGTATTTT	CASSLGKGPFTDTQYF
-	TRBD1	TRBV5-5	TRBJ1-2	TGTGCCAGCAGCCCCGTAATTGGGACAGCTAACTATGGCTACACCTTC	CASSPVIGTANYGYTF
-	-	TRBV12-3/TRBV12-4	TRBJ1-1	TGTGCCAACAGTTTTGGGAACACTGAAGCTTTCTTT	CANSFGNTEAFF
-	-	TRBV12-3/TRBV12-4	TRBJ1-1	TGTGCCAGCAGTTCCTGGGCCACTGAAGCTTTCTTT	CASSSWATEAFF
few	-	TRBV7-9	TRBJ2-6	TGTGCCAGCAGCGCTGTGTACTCTGGGGCCAACGTCCTGACTTTC	CASSAVYSGANVLTF
few	TRBD2	TRBV6-5	TRBJ2-3	TGTGCCAGCAGCCCTCATAGCGGGGCAAACACAGATACGCAGTATTTT	CASSPHSGANTDTQYF
-	-	TRBV20-1	TRBJ2-1	TGCAGTGCTAGTCGCGATTTGGGTGAGCAGTTCTTC	CSASRDLGEQFF
many	-	TRBV29-1	TRBJ2-7	TGCAGCGCTGGACGGGAATACGAGCAGTACTTC	CSAGREYEQYF
many	-	TRBV7-9	TRBJ2-3	TGTGCCAGCAGCGGGGTTGGGGGCGCAGCGACAGATACGCAGTATTTT	CASSGVGGAATDTQYF
many	TRBD2	TRBV29-1	TRBJ2-7	TGCAGCGTTGGAGCGGGGGGGCCTTACGAGCAGTACTTC	CSVGAGGPYEQYF
-	-	TRBV29-1	TRBJ1-4	TGCAGCGTTGGGAGGGCGATGGCAACTAATGAAAAACGGTTTTTT	CSVGRAMATNEKRFF
-	-	TRBV2	TRBJ2-5	TGTGCCAGCAGTAGGATGTACCAAGAGACCCAGTACTTC	CASSRMYQETQYF
-	-	TRBV7-9	TRBJ2-5	TGTGCCAGCGAGGGGCTTTACCAAGAGACCCAGTACTTC	CASEGLYQETQYF